Included here is one TCR beta chain sequence, with context. The target antigen is unknown. Investigators profiled TCR beta VDJ and CDR3 from genomic DNA template. MiXCR was run by TCRdb on the reads, yielding one entry per CDR3 protein. Seen here are tens of thousands of distinct CDR3 sequences, 65% to 80% observed once, and the top ten hold roughly 22%. The CDR3 loop spans 12 amino acids. The V gene lost 5 bases and the J gene lost 6 bases, with 13 bases spanning the gap. The germline V gene has CDR1 DFQATT and CDR2 SNEGSKA (reference sequence). This sample is drawn from a study of CD8+CD57+ T cells in acquired aplastic anemia. The overall study: Sorted CD4+ and CD8+ cells yielded DNA averaging roughly 3.3 ug. Healthy-donor CD4+ cells averaged about 9.9 million reads. Study observations and caveats: Patients and controls shared 25 to 35 CD8+ CDR3 sequences, which appeared highly expressed in patients and within their immunodominant clones. Between the patient and control groups, CD8+ Simpson's diversity did not differ significantly.

The TCR was taken from a human donor in good health, serving as a control. Sample: sorted CD4+, CD8+, or CD8+CD57+ T cells (not recorded which) from PBMCs. The chain links TRBV20-1 to TRBJ1-2; maybe TRBD1 (6 bases). DNA of the CDR3: TGCAGTGCTGGGGGACAAAGCAATGGCTACACCTTC. As protein: CSAGGQSNGYTF.